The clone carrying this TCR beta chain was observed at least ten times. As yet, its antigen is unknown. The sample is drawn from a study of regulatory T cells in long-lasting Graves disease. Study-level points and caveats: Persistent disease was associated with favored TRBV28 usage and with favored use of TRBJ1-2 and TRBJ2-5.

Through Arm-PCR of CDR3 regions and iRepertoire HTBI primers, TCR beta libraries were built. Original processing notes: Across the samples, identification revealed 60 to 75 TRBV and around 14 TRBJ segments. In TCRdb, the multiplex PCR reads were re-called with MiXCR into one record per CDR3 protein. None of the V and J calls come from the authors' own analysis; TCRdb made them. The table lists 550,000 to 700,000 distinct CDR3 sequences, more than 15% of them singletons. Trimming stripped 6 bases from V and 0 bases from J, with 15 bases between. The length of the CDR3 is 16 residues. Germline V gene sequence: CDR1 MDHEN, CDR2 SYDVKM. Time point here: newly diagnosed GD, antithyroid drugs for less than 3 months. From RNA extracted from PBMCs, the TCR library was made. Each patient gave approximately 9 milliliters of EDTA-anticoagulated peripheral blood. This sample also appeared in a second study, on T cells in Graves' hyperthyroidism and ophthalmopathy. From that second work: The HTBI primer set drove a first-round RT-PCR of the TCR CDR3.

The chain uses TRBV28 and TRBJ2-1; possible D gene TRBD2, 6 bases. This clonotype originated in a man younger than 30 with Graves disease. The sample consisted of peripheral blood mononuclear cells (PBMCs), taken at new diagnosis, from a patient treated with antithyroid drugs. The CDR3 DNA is TGTGCCAGCAGCGGGGACTTGGCTAGCTCCTACAATGAGCAGTTCTTC. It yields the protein CASSGDLASSYNEQFF. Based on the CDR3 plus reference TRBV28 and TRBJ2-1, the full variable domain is DVKVTQSSRYLVKRTGEKVFLECVQDMDHENMFWYRQDPGLGLRLIYFSYDVKMKEKGDIPEGYSVSREKKERFSLILESASTNQTSMYLCASSGDLASSYNEQFFGPGTRLTVL.